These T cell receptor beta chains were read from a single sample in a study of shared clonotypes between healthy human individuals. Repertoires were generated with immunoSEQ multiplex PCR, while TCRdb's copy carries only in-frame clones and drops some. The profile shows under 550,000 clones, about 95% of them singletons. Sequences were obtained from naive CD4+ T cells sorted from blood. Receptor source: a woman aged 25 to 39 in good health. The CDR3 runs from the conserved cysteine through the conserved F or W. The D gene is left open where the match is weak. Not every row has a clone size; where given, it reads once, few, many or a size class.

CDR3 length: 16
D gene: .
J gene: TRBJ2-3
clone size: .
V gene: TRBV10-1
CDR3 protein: CASSESGRGRTDTQYF
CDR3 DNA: TGCGCCAGCAGTGAGTCGGGTCGGGGTCGCACAGATACGCAGTATTTT

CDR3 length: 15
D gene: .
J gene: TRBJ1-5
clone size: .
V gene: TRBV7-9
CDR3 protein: CASSLGQGFWQPQHF
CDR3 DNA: TGTGCCAGCAGCTTAGGGCAGGGATTTTGGCAGCCCCAGCATTTT

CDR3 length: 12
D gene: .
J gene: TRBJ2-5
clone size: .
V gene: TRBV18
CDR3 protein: CASSPPGETQYF
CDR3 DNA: TGTGCCAGCTCACCACCGGGGGAGACCCAGTACTTC

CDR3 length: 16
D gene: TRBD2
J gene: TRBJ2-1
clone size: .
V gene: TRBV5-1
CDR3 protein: CASSLTSGSTGNEQFF
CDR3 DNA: TGCGCCAGCAGCCTTACTAGCGGGAGTACCGGCAATGAGCAGTTCTTC

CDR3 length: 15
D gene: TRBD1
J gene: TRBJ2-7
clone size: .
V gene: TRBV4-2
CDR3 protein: CASSTAGTGLYEQYF
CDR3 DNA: TGTGCCAGCAGCACAGCCGGGACAGGGCTCTACGAGCAGTACTTC

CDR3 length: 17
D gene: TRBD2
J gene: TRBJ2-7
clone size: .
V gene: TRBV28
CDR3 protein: CASSFSPAGGSSYEQYF
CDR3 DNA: TGTGCCAGCAGTTTTTCCCCAGCGGGAGGGAGCTCCTACGAGCAGTACTTC

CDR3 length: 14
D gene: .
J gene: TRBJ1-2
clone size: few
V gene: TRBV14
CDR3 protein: CASSQPSGIDGYTF
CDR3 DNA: TGTGCCAGCAGCCAACCTTCAGGGATTGATGGCTACACCTTC

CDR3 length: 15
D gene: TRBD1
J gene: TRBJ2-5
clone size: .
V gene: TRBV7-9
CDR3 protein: CASSLGQGAEETQYF
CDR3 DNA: TGTGCCAGCAGCTTAGGACAGGGGGCTGAAGAGACCCAGTACTTC

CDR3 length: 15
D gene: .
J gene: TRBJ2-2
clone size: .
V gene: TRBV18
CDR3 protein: CASSQRTKSYGELFF
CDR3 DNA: TGTGCCAGCTCACAGCGGACAAAGAGCTACGGGGAGCTGTTTTTT

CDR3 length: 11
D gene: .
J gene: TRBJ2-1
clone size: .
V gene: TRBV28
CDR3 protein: CASSSLNEQFF
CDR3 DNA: TGTGCCAGCAGTTCCCTCAATGAGCAGTTCTTC

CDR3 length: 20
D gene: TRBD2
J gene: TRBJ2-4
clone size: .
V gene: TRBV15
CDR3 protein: CATSRGPKGLADIAKNIQYF
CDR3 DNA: TGTGCCACCAGCAGAGGACCGAAAGGACTAGCGGATATAGCCAAAAACATTCAGTACTTC

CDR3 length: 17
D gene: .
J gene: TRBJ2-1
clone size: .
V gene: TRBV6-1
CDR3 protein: CASSENLRLSSYNEQFF
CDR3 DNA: TGTGCCAGCAGTGAAAATCTTAGGTTAAGCTCCTACAATGAGCAGTTCTTC

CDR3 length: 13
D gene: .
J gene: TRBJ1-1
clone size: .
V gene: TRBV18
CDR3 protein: CASSPTKNTEAFF
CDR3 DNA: TGTGCCAGCTCACCAACGAAGAACACTGAAGCTTTCTTT

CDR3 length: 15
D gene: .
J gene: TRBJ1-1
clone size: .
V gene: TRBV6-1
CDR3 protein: CASSELGRMNTEAFF
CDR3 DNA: TGTGCCAGCAGTGAACTCGGCAGGATGAACACTGAAGCTTTCTTT

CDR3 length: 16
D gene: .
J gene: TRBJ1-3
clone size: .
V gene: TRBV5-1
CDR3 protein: CASSLQGGEDGNTIYF
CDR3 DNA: TGCGCCAGCAGCTTACAAGGAGGGGAAGATGGAAACACCATATATTTT

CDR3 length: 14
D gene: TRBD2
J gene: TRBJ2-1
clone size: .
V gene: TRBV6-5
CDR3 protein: CASSLAGGPNEQFF
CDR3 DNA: TGTGCCAGCAGTCTAGCGGGAGGCCCAAATGAGCAGTTCTTC

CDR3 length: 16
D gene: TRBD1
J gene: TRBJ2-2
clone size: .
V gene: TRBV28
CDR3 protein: CATLKGDSANTGELFF
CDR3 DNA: TGTGCCACCCTCAAAGGGGACAGCGCGAACACCGGGGAGCTGTTTTTT

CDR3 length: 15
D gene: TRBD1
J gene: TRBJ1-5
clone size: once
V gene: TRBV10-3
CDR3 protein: CAISETTGVGQPQHF
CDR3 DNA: TGTGCCATCAGTGAGACGACAGGGGTAGGTCAGCCCCAGCATTTT

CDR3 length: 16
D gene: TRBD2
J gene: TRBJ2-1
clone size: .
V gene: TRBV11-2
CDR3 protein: CASSGIAGGPYNEQFF
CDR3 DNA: TGTGCCAGCAGCGGCATAGCGGGAGGCCCCTACAATGAGCAGTTCTTC

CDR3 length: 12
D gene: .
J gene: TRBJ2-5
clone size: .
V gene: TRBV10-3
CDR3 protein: CAISDREETQYF
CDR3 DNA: TGTGCCATCAGTGACAGAGAAGAGACCCAGTACTTC

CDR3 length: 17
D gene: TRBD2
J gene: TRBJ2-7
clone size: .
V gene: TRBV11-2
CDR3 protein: CASSLDLAGVSAHEQYF
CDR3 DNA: TGTGCCAGCAGCTTAGATCTAGCGGGAGTGTCTGCCCACGAGCAGTACTTC

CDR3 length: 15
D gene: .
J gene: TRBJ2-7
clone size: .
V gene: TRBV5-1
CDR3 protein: CASSLGHERSYEQYF
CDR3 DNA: TGCGCCAGCAGCTTGGGGCACGAACGATCCTACGAGCAGTACTTC

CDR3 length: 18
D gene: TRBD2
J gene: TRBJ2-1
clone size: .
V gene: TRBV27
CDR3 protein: CASSPRTSGKRSYNEQFF
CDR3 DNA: TGTGCCAGCAGTCCCCGGACTAGCGGGAAGAGGTCCTACAATGAGCAGTTCTTC

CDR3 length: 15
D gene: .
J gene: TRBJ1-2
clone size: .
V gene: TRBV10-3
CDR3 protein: CAISPQGAASYGYTF
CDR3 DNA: TGTGCCATCAGTCCGCAAGGGGCTGCTTCCTATGGCTACACCTTC

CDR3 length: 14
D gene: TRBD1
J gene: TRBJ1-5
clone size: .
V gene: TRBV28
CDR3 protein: CASSDGQGNQPQHF
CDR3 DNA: TGTGCCAGCAGTGACGGACAGGGCAATCAGCCCCAGCATTTT

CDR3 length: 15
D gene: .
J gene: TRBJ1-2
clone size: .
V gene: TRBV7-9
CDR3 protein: CASSLVEGLNYGYTF
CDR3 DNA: TGTGCCAGCAGCTTAGTTGAAGGCCTTAACTATGGCTACACCTTC

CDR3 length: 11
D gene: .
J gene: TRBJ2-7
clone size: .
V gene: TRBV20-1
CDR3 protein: CSATGLYEQYF
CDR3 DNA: TGCAGTGCTACGGGCCTCTACGAGCAGTACTTC

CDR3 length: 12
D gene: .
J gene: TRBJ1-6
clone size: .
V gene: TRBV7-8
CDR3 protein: CASSARNSPLHF
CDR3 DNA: TGTGCCAGCAGCGCCCGAAATTCACCCCTCCACTTT

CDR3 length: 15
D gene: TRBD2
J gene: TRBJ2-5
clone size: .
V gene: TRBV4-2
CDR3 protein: CASSSGLAGGETQYF
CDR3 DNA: TGTGCCAGCAGCTCGGGACTAGCGGGAGGAGAGACCCAGTACTTC

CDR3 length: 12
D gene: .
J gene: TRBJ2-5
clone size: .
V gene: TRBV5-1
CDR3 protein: CASSMEPETQYF
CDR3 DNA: TGCGCCAGCAGCATGGAGCCGGAGACCCAGTACTTC

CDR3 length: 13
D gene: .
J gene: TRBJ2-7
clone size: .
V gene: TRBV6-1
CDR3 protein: CASSGTNTYEQYF
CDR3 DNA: TGTGCCAGCAGTGGGACAAATACCTACGAGCAGTACTTC

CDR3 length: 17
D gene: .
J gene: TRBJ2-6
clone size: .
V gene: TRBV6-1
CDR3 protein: CASSDPRGARGANVLTF
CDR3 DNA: TGTGCCAGCAGTGACCCGCGAGGGGCGCGCGGGGCCAACGTCCTGACTTTC